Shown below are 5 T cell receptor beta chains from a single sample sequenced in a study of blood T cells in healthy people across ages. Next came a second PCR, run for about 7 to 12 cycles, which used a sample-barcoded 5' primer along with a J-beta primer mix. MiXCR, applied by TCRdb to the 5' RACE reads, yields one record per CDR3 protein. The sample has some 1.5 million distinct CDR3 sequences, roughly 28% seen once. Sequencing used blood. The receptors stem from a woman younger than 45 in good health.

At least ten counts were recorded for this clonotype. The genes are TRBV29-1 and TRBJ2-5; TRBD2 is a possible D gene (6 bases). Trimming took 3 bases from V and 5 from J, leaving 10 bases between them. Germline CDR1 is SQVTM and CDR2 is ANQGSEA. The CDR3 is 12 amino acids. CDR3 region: CSVEEGGETQYF. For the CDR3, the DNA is TGCAGCGTTGAGGAGGGCGGGGAGACCCAGTACTTC.

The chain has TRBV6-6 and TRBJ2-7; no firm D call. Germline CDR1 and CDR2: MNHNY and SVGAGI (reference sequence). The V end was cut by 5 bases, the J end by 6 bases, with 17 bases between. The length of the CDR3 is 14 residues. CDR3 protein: CASSSNYGMGEQYF. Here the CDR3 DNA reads TGTGCCAGCAGTAGTAATTACGGTATGGGCGAGCAGTACTTC.

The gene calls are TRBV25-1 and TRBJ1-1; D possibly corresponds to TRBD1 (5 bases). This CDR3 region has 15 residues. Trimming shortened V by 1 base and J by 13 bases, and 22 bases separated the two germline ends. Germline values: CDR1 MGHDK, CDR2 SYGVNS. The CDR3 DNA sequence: TGTGCCAGCAGTGAATGGGGCAGCCCAAAAGCCCGGGTTTTCTTT. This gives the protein CASSEWGSPKARVFF.

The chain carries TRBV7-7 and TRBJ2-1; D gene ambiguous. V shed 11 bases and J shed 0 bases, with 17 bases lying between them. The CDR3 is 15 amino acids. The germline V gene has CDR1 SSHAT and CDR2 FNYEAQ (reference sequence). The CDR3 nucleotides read TGTGCCGCCGCCCCCGCTACCAGCTCCTACAATGAGCAGTTCTTC. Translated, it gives CAAAPATSSYNEQFF.

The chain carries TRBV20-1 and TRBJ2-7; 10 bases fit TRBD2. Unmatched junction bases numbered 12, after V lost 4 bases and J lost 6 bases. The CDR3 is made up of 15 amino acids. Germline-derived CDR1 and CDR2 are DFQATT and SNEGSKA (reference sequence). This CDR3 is CSAIGLAVGGLEQYF. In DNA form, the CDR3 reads TGCAGTGCTATCGGACTAGCGGTTGGGGGCCTCGAGCAGTACTTC.